The 15 T cell receptor beta chains listed next were all sequenced from one sample in a study of metastatic and nonmetastatic thyroid tumors (dated by TCRdb to about 2020). No patient had received any treatment before thyroid surgery. The library came from PCR. Instrument used: Illumina HiSeq 4000. The public reads were quality trimmed at Q25 with fastp and then assembled into clones with MiXCR by TCRdb, keeping productive beta chains. Within this sample are 40,000 to 45,000 clones, with under 4% of them counted one time only. The leading ten clones occupy around 9.9% of the sample. Input material: blood. These TCRs come from a female donor with papillary thyroid cancer or a benign thyroid nodule (not recorded which). Some clones in this sample may be carry-over from other donors' samples.

This clone occurred a few times. V usage is TRBV24-1 and J usage is TRBJ2-2, with D perhaps matching TRBD2 (6 bases). CDR3 length: 16 amino acids. Between the trimmed V and J ends, which lost 6 bases and 2 bases, there was a span of 15 bases. Per germline, CDR1 KGHDR and CDR2 SFDVKD. CDR3 region: CATSIAVGFNTGELFF. CDR3 DNA sequence: TGTGCCACCAGTATAGCGGTCGGGTTCAACACCGGGGAGCTGTTTTTT.

This clone was detected many times. This sequence joins TRBV12-3 or TRBV12-4 and TRBJ2-7; tentative D call: TRBD2 (5 bases). V was clipped by 4 bases and J by 5 bases, with 12 bases between them. The CDR3 runs 13 residues. The CDR3 reads CASSSLGGHEQYF. Written as DNA, the CDR3 is TGTGCCAGCAGTTCCCTCGGAGGCCACGAGCAGTACTTC.

This clone was counted between two and nine times. V gene TRBV6-2 or TRBV6-3 combines with J gene TRBJ2-1; D remains unclear. The V end was cut by 7 bases, the J end by 0 bases, with 13 bases between. CDR3 length: 15 amino acids. Germline V lookup: CDR1 MNHEY, CDR2 SVGEGT. The CDR3 reads CASTAESSSYNEQFF. As DNA, the CDR3 is TGTGCCAGCACCGCTGAATCGAGCTCCTACAATGAGCAGTTCTTC.

This clone has at least ten counts. Other DNA variants within this sample encode the same CDR3. The gene calls are TRBV2 and TRBJ1-6; TRBD1 matches 10 bases. Trimming at V came to 4 bases and at J to 10 bases, leaving 7 bases not matched to a gene. Germline CDR1 is SNHLY and CDR2 is FYNNEI. The CDR3 loop spans 15 amino acids. As DNA, the CDR3 is TGTGCCAGCAGTGGGAAGGGACAGGGGTACTCACCCCTCCACTTT. Translating gives CASSGKGQGYSPLHF.

This clone was counted between two and nine times. The J gene is TRBJ2-3, the V gene TRBV6-2 or TRBV6-3, with 9 positions matching TRBD2. The CDR3 consists of 17 residues. The J segment lost 4 bases and the V segment lost 5 bases, leaving 13 bases of the junction unmatched. Germline CDR1 and CDR2: MNHEY and SVGEGT. The CDR3 DNA reads as TGTGCCAGCAGTGTCGCTTTTAGCGGGAGAGGGGCAGATACGCAGTATTTT. It is translated as CASSVAFSGRGADTQYF.

The gene calls are TRBV19 and TRBJ2-3, with 8 bases lining up with TRBD1. The CDR3 spans 14 residues. The germline CDR1 and CDR2 sequences are LNHDA and SQIVND (reference sequence). Trimming removed 4 bases from V and 6 bases from J; junction bases left unmatched: 6. CDR3 loop: CASSKDRAPDTQYF. The CDR3 DNA follows: TGTGCCAGTAGTAAGGACAGGGCGCCCGATACGCAGTATTTT. Looking up the rest from reference TRBV19 and TRBJ2-3 gives the full variable domain: DGGITQSPKYLFRKEGQNVTLSCEQNLNHDAMYWYRQDPGQGLRLIYYSQIVNDFQKGDIAEGYSVSREKKESFPLTVTSAQKNPTAFYLCASSKDRAPDTQYFGPGTRLTVL.

This clone was picked up many times. The rearrangement joins TRBV11-2 to TRBJ2-2; 8 positions match TRBD2. J was trimmed by 7 bases and V by 5 bases; bases with no gene match: 9. The V gene's germline CDR1 is SGHAT and CDR2 FQNNGV. The CDR3 loop spans 15 amino acids. CDR3 residues: CASSGTGLGDGELFF. In DNA, the CDR3 is TGTGCCAGCAGCGGGACGGGACTAGGGGACGGGGAGCTGTTTTTT.

The genes are TRBV20-1 and TRBJ2-1; D may be TRBD2 (5 bases). The CDR3 runs 15 residues. The ends were cut back, 5 bases at V and 6 bases at J, with 20 bases in the middle. Germline V CDR1 and CDR2: DFQATT, SNEGSKA (reference sequence). CDR3 amino acids: CSAQLGQAGSNEQFF. Written as DNA, the CDR3 is TGCAGTGCTCAACTAGGGCAGGCTGGGAGCAATGAGCAGTTCTTC.

This clone was observed at least ten times. V and J are TRBV6-2 or TRBV6-3 and TRBJ2-1; TRBD1 aligns across 7 bases. CDR3 length equals 11 residues. Germline trimming cut 10 bases from V and 15 bases from J; bases unmatched to any gene: 12. The germline gives CDR1 MNHEY, CDR2 SVGEGT. The CDR3 nucleotides read TGTGCCACCGGGACAGTCCCAATAAGGTTCTTC. Amino acid sequence: CATGTVPIRFF.

This clone was picked up a small number of times. The chain employs TRBV27 and TRBJ2-7; D is unresolved. CDR3 length: 15 residues. V was clipped by 5 bases and J by 0 bases, with 14 bases between them. CDR1 is MNHEY and CDR2 is SMNVEV in the germline V gene (reference sequence). CDR3 loop: CASSPRGLGSYEQYF. The DNA of the CDR3 is TGTGCCAGCAGTCCCAGAGGTCTAGGCTCCTACGAGCAGTACTTC.

This chain joins TRBV2 and TRBJ1-1, with a weak D call TRBD1 (6 bases). This CDR3 region has 15 residues. The V and J ends lost 4 bases and 3 bases respectively, with 15 bases between them. CDR1 and CDR2 from the germline V gene are SNHLY and FYNNEI. The CDR3 DNA is TGTGCCAGCAGTGTGCAGGGGATCGGGTACACTGAAGCTTTCTTT. As protein: CASSVQGIGYTEAFF. The complete variable domain, with remaining parts taken from reference TRBV2 and TRBJ1-1, reads EPEVTQTPSHQVTQMGQEVILRCVPISNHLYFYWYRQILGQKVEFLVSFYNNEISEKSEIFDDQFSVERPDGSNFTLKIRSTKLEDSAMYFCASSVQGIGYTEAFFGQGTRLTVV.

This clone was seen at least ten times. This sample includes further DNA sequences coding for the same CDR3. This chain joins TRBV3-1 and TRBJ2-7, with D possibly being TRBD2 (5 bases). In germline, CDR1 is LGHDT, CDR2 YNNKEL (reference sequence). The CDR3 runs 14 residues. Trimming stripped 4 bases from V and 2 bases from J, with 12 bases between. This CDR3 is CASSLLGRAYEQYF. The CDR3 coding sequence is TGTGCCAGCAGCCTACTAGGGCGGGCCTACGAGCAGTACTTC.

This chain's CDR3 is CASKGGHYGYTF. In DNA, the CDR3 is TGTGCCAGCAAGGGAGGACATTATGGCTACACCTTC. V is TRBV27 and J is TRBJ1-2; TRBD1 is a possible D gene (5 bases). The germline V and J ends were trimmed by 7 bases and 5 bases, with 11 bases remaining between them. This CDR3 contains 12 residues. Per germline, CDR1 MNHEY and CDR2 SMNVEV (reference sequence).

The gene calls are TRBV28 and TRBJ2-3, with 7 nucleotides matching TRBD1. This CDR3 spans 17 amino acids. Germline lookup yields CDR1 MDHEN and CDR2 SYDVKM. V lost 5 bases to trimming and J lost 2 bases; unmatched junction nucleotides: 13. CDR3 amino acids: CASSPRAPTGYTDTQYF. CDR3 bases: TGTGCCAGCAGTCCCAGGGCTCCGACAGGGTACACAGATACGCAGTATTTT.

CDR3 sequence (DNA): TGTGCCAGCTTGGACCTGGCTGGAAACACCATATATTTT. It encodes CASLDLAGNTIYF. The chain uses TRBV28 and TRBJ1-3, with D unclear. V lost 8 bases to trimming and J lost 2 bases, with 10 bases between them. Germline-derived CDR1 and CDR2 are MDHEN and SYDVKM. The CDR3 has 13 residues.